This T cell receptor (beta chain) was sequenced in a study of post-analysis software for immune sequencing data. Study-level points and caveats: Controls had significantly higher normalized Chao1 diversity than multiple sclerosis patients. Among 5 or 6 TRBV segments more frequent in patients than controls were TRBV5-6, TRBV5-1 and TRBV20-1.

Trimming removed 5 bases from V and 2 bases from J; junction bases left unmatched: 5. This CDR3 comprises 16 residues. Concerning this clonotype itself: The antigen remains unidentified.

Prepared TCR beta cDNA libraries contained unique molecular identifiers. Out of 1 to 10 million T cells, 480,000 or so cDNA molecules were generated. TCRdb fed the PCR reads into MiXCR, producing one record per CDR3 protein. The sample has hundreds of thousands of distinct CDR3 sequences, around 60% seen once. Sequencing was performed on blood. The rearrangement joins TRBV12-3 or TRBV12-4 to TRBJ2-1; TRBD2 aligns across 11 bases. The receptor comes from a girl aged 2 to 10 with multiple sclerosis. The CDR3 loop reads CASSPLAGGPYNEQFF. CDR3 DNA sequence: TGTGCCAGCAGTCCGTTAGCGGGGGGGCCCTACAATGAGCAGTTCTTC.